This T cell receptor (beta chain) was identified during a study of blood T cell repertoires in COVID-19. Study details: Specimens from acute and convalescent COVID-19 originated in the United States, Italy and Spain. In each case, the material was cDNA or gDNA derived from T cells, B-cell-depleted T cells, or PBMCs.

How the authors handled the data: Amplification with reference gene primers provided the estimates of nucleated cell counts. Data came from immunoSEQ multiplex PCR; TCRdb stores just in-frame clones and leaves some out. The V and J calls and the clone size are those of that table, but D and trimming were determined from the DNA. Of some 91,000 clones listed, less than 95% are singletons. The CDR3 extends over 12 amino acids. Germline CDR1 and CDR2: MNHNY and SVGAGI (reference sequence). Germline trimming cut 9 bases from V and 5 bases from J; bases unmatched to any gene: 4. The chain recombines TRBV6-6 with TRBJ1-5, with 7 bases that match TRBD1. Sequencing was done on a sample of peripheral blood. The TCR comes from a man aged 55 to 70 with acute or convalescent COVID-19. In DNA form, the CDR3 reads TGTGCCAGTCGAACAGGGGATCAGCCCCAGCATTTT. Translation: CASRTGDQPQHF.